This T cell receptor beta chain was captured by sequencing in a study of T cell clonality in common variable immunodeficiency. Broader study findings: Common variable immunodeficiency TCR beta sequences reportedly had fewer deletions and N-nucleotide insertions.

Using immunoSEQ multiplex PCR, the repertoire was profiled, and TCRdb retains in-frame clones only, with some absent. The sample yields 5,500 to 9,000 clones, without any singletons. This clone has at least ten counts. Its antigen is still unknown. With the read ending 3 residues before the CDR3 end, the germline J gene is used to fill in that end. The CDR3 runs 11 residues. Germline CDR1 is MDHEN and CDR2 is SYDVKM. V dropped 6 bases and J dropped 7 bases, with 9 bases sitting between them. The material sequenced was peripheral blood mononuclear cells. This chain uses TRBV28 with TRBJ1-1; D might be TRBD1 (6 bases). The clonotype was recovered from a human donor with common variable immunodeficiency. CDR3 region: CASRNRVEAFF. The CDR3 DNA, read in part, is TGTGCCAGCAGAAACAGGGTTGAA.